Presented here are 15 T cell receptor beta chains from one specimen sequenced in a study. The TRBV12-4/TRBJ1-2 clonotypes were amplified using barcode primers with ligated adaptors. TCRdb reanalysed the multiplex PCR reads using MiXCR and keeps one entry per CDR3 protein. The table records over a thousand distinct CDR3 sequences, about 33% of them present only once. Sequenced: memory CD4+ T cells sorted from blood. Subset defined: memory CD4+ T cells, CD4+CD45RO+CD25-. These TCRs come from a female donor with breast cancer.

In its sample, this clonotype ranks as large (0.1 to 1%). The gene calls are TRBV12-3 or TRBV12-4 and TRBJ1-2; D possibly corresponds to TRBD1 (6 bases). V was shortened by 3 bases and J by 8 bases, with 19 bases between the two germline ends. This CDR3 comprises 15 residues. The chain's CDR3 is CASSLVDRPYYGYTF. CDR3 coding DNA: TGTGCCAGCAGTTTGGTCGACAGGCCCTATTACGGCTACACCTTC.

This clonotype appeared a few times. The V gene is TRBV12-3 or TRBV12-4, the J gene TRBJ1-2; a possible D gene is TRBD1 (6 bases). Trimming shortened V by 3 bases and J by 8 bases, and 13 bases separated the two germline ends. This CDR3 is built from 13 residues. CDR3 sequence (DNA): TGTGCCAGCAGTTTTCGCAGGGGAGACGGCTACACCTTC. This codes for CASSFRRGDGYTF.

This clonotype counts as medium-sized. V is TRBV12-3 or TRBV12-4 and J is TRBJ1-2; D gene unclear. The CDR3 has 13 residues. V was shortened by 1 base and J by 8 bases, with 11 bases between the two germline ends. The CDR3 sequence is CASSLGRERGYTF. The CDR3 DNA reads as TGTGCCAGCAGTTTAGGCCGGGAGCGAGGCTACACCTTC.

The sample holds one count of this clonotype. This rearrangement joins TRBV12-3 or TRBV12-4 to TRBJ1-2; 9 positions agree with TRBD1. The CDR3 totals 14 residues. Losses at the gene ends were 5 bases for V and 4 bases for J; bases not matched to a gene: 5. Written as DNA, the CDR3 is TGTGCCAGCAGTGGTCGGACAGGGGCCTATGGCTACACCTTC. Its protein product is CASSGRTGAYGYTF.

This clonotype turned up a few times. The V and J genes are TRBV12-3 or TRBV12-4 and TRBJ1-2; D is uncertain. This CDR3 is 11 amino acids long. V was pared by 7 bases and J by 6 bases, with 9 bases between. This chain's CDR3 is CASKDDNGYTF. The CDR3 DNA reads TGTGCCAGCAAGGATGATAATGGCTACACCTTC.

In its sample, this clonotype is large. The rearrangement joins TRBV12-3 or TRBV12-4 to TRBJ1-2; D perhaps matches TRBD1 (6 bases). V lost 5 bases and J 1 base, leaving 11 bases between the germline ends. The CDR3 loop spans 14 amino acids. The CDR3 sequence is CASSQQGLNYGYTF. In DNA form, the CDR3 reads TGTGCCAGCAGTCAACAGGGACTTAACTATGGCTACACCTTC.

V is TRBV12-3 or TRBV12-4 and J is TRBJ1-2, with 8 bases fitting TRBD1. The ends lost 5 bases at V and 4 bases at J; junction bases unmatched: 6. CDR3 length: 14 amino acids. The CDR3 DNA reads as TGTGCCAGCAGTGCTGCGGACAGGGTCTATGGCTACACCTTC. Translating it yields CASSAADRVYGYTF.

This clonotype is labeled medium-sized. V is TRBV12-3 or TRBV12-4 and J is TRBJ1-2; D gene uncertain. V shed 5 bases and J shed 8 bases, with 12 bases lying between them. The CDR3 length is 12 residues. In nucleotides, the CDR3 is TGTGCCAGCAGTCGTTCCTCGGAGGGCTACACCTTC. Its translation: CASSRSSEGYTF.

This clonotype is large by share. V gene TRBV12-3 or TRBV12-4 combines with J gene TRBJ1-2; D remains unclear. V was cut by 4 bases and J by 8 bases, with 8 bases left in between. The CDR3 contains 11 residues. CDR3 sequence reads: CASSSQSGYTF. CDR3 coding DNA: TGTGCCAGCAGTTCACAGAGCGGCTACACCTTC.

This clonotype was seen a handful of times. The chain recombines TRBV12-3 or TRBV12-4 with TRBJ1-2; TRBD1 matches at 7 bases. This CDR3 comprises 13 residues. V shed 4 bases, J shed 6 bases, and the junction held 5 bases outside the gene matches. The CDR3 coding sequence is TGTGCCAGCAGTTCTCGACAGGGCGATGGCTACACCTTC. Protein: CASSSRQGDGYTF.

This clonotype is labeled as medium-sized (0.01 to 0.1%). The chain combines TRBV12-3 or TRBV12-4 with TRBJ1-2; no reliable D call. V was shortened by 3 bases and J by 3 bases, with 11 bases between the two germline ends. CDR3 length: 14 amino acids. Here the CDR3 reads CASSFPREDYGYTF. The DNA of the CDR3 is TGTGCCAGCAGTTTCCCTAGGGAGGACTATGGCTACACCTTC.

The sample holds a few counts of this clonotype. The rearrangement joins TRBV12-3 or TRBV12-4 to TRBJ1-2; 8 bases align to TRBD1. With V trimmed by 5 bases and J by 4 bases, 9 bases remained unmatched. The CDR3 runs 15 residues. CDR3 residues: CASSPGQGSGYGYTF. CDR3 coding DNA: TGTGCCAGCAGTCCTGGACAGGGTAGCGGCTATGGCTACACCTTC.

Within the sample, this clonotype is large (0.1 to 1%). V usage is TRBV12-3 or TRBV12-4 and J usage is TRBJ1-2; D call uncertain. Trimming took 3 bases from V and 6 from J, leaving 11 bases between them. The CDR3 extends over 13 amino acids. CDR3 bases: TGTGCCAGCAGTTTTAACAGTGGCGATGGCTACACCTTC. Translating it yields CASSFNSGDGYTF.

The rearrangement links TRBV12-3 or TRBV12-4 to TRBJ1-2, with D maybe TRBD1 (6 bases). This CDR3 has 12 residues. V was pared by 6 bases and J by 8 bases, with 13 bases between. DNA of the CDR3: TGTGCCAGCAGCTATGGACAGAGCGGCTACACCTTC. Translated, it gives CASSYGQSGYTF.

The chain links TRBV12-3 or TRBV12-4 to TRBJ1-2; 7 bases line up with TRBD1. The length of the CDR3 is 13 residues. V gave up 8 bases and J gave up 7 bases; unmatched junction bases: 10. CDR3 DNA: TGTGCCAGCTCCCGGGACAGCGTATCTGGCTACACCTTC. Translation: CASSRDSVSGYTF.